Below, 2 T cell receptor beta chains from the same sample are listed, as sequenced in a study of OX40 agonist ivuxolimab in advanced cancers. TCRdb's table, derived via immunoSEQ multiplex PCR, lists solely in-frame clones and lacks some. The sample lists under 50,000 clones, 82% occurring once. Here the sequenced sample was CD4+ or CD8+ T cells sorted from blood, taken in a trial of the OX40 agonist ivuxolimab. Receptor source: an adult with an advanced solid tumor such as melanoma, head and neck, liver or kidney cancer.

The chain couples TRBV15 to TRBJ2-1; 12 bases are shared with TRBD1. CDR1 and CDR2 (germline): LNHNV, YYDKDF (reference sequence). This CDR3 contains 15 residues. The V gene end was trimmed by 5 bases and the J gene end by 10 bases; junction bases not matched to a gene: 9. This chain's CDR3 is CATSDRDRGHREQFF. As DNA, the CDR3 is TGTGCCACCAGCGACCGGGACAGGGGGCATAGGGAGCAGTTCTTC.

The genes are TRBV7-6 and TRBJ2-5, with D perhaps matching TRBD2 (5 bases). Germline loops: CDR1 SGHVS, CDR2 FNYEAQ. The length of the CDR3 is 15 residues. Trimming stripped 0 bases from V and 4 bases from J, with 12 bases between. CDR3 sequence (DNA): TGTGCCAGCAGCTTAGCGGGAGTTGGCGGAGAGACCCAGTACTTC. Protein product: CASSLAGVGGETQYF.